Listed here is a single TCR beta chain. These data originate in a study of blood T cell repertoires in COVID-19. Across the study: Sites across the United States, Italy and Spain contributed samples from acute and convalescent COVID-19. T cells, B-cell-depleted T cells, or PBMCs provided the cDNA or gDNA that served as material.

CDR3 length: 12 residues. V shed 7 bases and J 6 bases; nucleotides not matched to a gene: 6. The germline V gene has CDR1 SQVTM and CDR2 ANQGSEA. Original processing methods: Amplified reference gene primers provided the basis for estimating nucleated cell counts. Only in-frame clones appear in the TCRdb table, and some are missing; sequencing was by immunoSEQ multiplex PCR. The V and J calls and clone size are taken from that table; D and trimming were inferred from the DNA. The sample has approximately 180,000 clones; approximately 85% are singletons. The gene calls are TRBV29-1 and TRBJ2-7; the match to TRBD1 covers 10 bases. The source is a human donor with active or convalescent COVID-19. The donor label of this sample is uncertain. The sequencing input was peripheral blood. CDR3: CSGSGTGAEQYF. In DNA form, the CDR3 reads TGCAGCGGTTCCGGGACAGGGGCCGAGCAGTACTTC.